The text below deals with one TCR beta chain. An end of the junction differs from the germline gene, which may be a read error. The source of the sample is a study of molecular identifiers for immune sequencing clone quantification. Background on the study: In replicates, RNA from about 21,000 or 97,000 naive CD8 cells was split five ways, four sequenced.

Previously published methods and listed TCR primers were used for the bulk TCR libraries. TCRdb recomputed calls from the PCR reads with MiXCR, one row per CDR3 protein. The sample lists approximately 670,000 distinct CDR3 sequences, approximately 20% occurring once. Sequencing was performed on naive CD8+ T cells from blood, with Jurkat cell RNA spiked in. The subset: FACS-sorted CD8+CD4-CCR7+CD45RA+ naive T cells. This receptor was taken from a human donor in good health. Some libraries in this study had Jurkat cell RNA spiked in.

Here the CDR3 reads CASSIHWLNENLFF. The CDR3 nucleotides read TGTGCCAGTAGTATTCATTGGCTTAATGAAAACCTGTTTTTT. This rearrangement joins TRBV19 to TRBJ1-4; unclear D gene. The CDR3 covers 14 residues. Germline assignment: CDR1 LNHDA and CDR2 SQIVND (reference sequence).